Included here is one T cell receptor beta chain sequence, with context. This entry belongs to a study of blood T cell repertoires in COVID-19. Study-level background: Sites across the United States, Italy and Spain contributed samples from acute and convalescent COVID-19. From T cells, B-cell-depleted T cells, or PBMCs came the material, which was cDNA or gDNA.

The protocol was immunoSEQ multiplex PCR, while the TCRdb copy is restricted to in-frame clones and leaves out a portion. The data hold a few hundred thousand clones, with roughly nine tenths observed a single time. The source is a man aged 18 to 30 who had recovered from COVID-19. What was sequenced was peripheral blood.

DNA for the CDR3: TGTGCCAGCAGCTTGGGAGGATCTGGAAACACCATATATTTT. This sequence encodes CASSLGGSGNTIYF. The genes are TRBV11-2 and TRBJ1-3; unclear D gene. This CDR3 has 14 amino acids. Trimming shortened V by 3 bases and J by 1 base, and 7 bases separated the two germline ends. CDR1 is SGHAT and CDR2 is FQNNGV in the germline V gene.